These 21 T cell receptor beta chains share one sample of origin, sequenced in a study of CD8+CD57+ T cells in acquired aplastic anemia. Sequencing involved patients with CD8+CD57+ cell expansion previously shown by flow cytometry. Genomic DNA acted as the template from which TCR beta VDJ combination and CDR3 sequence profiling were carried out. TCRdb analysed the reads with MiXCR anew, one entry per CDR3 protein. The sample comprises 270,000 or so distinct CDR3 sequences, 82% of which are singletons, and approximately 40% rests with the top ten. What was sequenced was sorted CD4+, CD8+, or CD8+CD57+ T cells (not recorded which) from PBMCs. These receptors all come from a human donor with aplastic anemia.

This clonotype is a singleton in its sample. The gene calls are TRBV5-1 and TRBJ2-3; D is uncertain. The ends were cut back, 2 bases at V and 11 bases at J, with 15 bases in the middle. CDR1 and CDR2 (germline): SGHRS, YFSETQ. The CDR3 covers 13 residues. In DNA, the CDR3 is TGCGCCAGCAGCTTTGTCTCCTACAATGAGCAGTATTTT. Its translation is CASSFVSYNEQYF.

Points on this clonotype: An end of the junction differs from the germline gene, which may be a read error. The chain is built from TRBV2 and TRBJ2-7; 8 bases are a match to TRBD2. Looked up from germline, CDR1 is SNHLY and CDR2 is FYNNEI. The length of the CDR3 is 14 residues. This chain's CDR3 is CASSGGGGADTEAF. CDR3 DNA: TGTGCCAGCAGCGGGGGGGGGGGCGCGGACACTGAAGCTTTC.

V usage is TRBV9 and J usage is TRBJ2-3; TRBD1 aligns across 10 bases. CDR3 length: 16 residues. V lost 4 bases and J lost 6; bases outside the gene matches: 11. Germline values: CDR1 SGDLS, CDR2 YYNGEE. The CDR3 spells CASSPGTGDNTDTQYF. The CDR3 region has the DNA TGTGCCAGCAGCCCAGGGACAGGGGATAACACTGATACGCAGTATTTT.

The gene calls are TRBV20-1 and TRBJ2-2; 7 bases fit TRBD2. V lost 6 bases and J lost 6; bases outside the gene matches: 7. The CDR3 contains 13 residues. CDR1 is DFQATT and CDR2 is SNEGSKA in the germline V gene (reference sequence). The CDR3 DNA reads TGCAGTGCAAGGACTAGAAGGGCCGGGGAGCTGTTTTTT. This translates into CSARTRRAGELFF.

With regard to this clonotype: This CDR3 fails to terminate in the conserved phenylalanine or tryptophan, so it likely reflects a read error. It is unclear where the CDR3 begins or ends on the DNA, so no DNA is shown, and the CDR3 is as TCRdb lists it. The rearrangement joins TRBV7-8 to TRBJ2-7. The CDR3 extends over 12 residues, inclusive of both ends. Germline V CDR1 and CDR2: SGHVS, FQNEAQ. The chain's CDR3 is CASSFGRGAQSD.

This clonotype was seen only once. Because it lacks the conserved phenylalanine or tryptophan at the end, this CDR3 is likely a read error. The limits of the CDR3 on the DNA are not certain, so only TCRdb's listed CDR3 is given. The rearrangement uses TRBV2 and TRBJ2-5; TRBD1, as called in the table, went unchecked against the DNA. CDR1 is SNHLY and CDR2 is FYNNEI in the germline V gene. With termini counted, the CDR3 has 15 amino acids. CDR3 region: CASSDGGIQKQFFEP.

With regard to this clonotype: One end of the junction fails to match germline, which may point to a read error. The chain recombines TRBV7-8 with TRBJ2-5, with a possible D match to TRBD2 (6 bases). The CDR3 is 14 residues long. Germline V gives CDR1 SGHVS, CDR2 FQNEAQ. CDR3 DNA: TGTGCCACCAGCTTAGCCAGCGGGCAAGAGACCCAGTACTTC. Protein sequence: CATSLASGQETQYF.

This sequence joins TRBV2 and TRBJ2-3, with D uncertain. Germline CDR1 is SNHLY and CDR2 is FYNNEI. The CDR3 is 13 amino acids. Trimming removed 8 bases from V and 13 bases from J, with 22 bases in between. The DNA for the CDR3 is TGTGCCAGCGGGAACGGACGCACGGATACAGAGTATTTT. Protein: CASGNGRTDTEYF.

A single count supports this clonotype. The junction does not match germline at one end; this may be a read error. The chain combines TRBV7-8 with TRBJ2-3; TRBD1 is a possible D gene (5 bases). CDR1 is SGHVS and CDR2 is FQNEAQ in the germline V gene. CDR3 size: 14 residues. The CDR3 DNA reads as TGTGCCAGCAGCTTTCATGCAGACGCGACAGCGCTTTCCTTT. The encoded protein is CASSFHADATALSF.

The chain carries TRBV6-2 or TRBV6-3 and TRBJ2-7, with 8 bases identical to TRBD2. Germline V gene sequence: CDR1 MNHEY, CDR2 SVGEGT. Trimming at V came to 2 bases and at J to 0 bases, leaving 9 bases not matched to a gene. The CDR3 extends over 17 amino acids. The DNA for the CDR3 is TGTGCCAGCAGTTACCCAACCCGGGGGGGCGCCTCCTACGAGCAGTACGTC. Amino acids: CASSYPTRGGASYEQYV.

The chain is built from TRBV7-9 and TRBJ1-5, with a tentative D call TRBD1 (5 bases). CDR1 SEHNR and CDR2 FQNEAQ come from the germline V gene (reference sequence). The CDR3 is 12 amino acids. V was shortened by 6 bases and J by 6 bases, with 9 bases between the two germline ends. The CDR3 sequence is CASSAGSQPQHF. In DNA, the CDR3 is TGTGCCAGCAGTGCAGGGAGTCAGCCCCAGCATTTT.

This clonotype was found a few times. The chain uses TRBV2 and TRBJ1-5, with TRBD1 identical over 7 bases. V shed 6 bases, J shed 0 bases, and the junction held 5 bases outside the gene matches. Germline values: CDR1 SNHLY, CDR2 FYNNEI. The CDR3 runs to 15 residues. CDR3 coding DNA: TGTGCCAGCAGGGACAGGCCGTATAGCAATCAGCCCCAGCATTTT. It is translated as CASRDRPYSNQPQHF.

This clonotype has a handful of counts. The chain recombines TRBV24-1 with TRBJ1-1, with a possible D match to TRBD1 (5 bases). The CDR3 length is 12 residues. Germline V CDR1 and CDR2: KGHDR, SFDVKD. Trimming stripped 7 bases from V and 4 bases from J, with 9 bases between. CDR3 bases: TGTGCCACCAGGGGGGTGGGCACTGAAGCTTTCTTT. Amino acids: CATRGVGTEAFF.

The rearrangement uses TRBV5-8 and TRBJ2-1, with D perhaps TRBD1 (5 bases). In germline, CDR1 is SGHTS, CDR2 YDEGEE. The CDR3 extends over 17 amino acids. Trimming shortened V by 2 bases and J by 0 bases, and 15 bases separated the two germline ends. CDR3 in amino acids: CASSFFQGPRSYNEQFF. The CDR3 DNA reads as TGTGCCAGCAGCTTCTTTCAGGGCCCCCGCTCCTACAATGAGCAGTTCTTC.

On this clonotype: One end of the junction is discordant with germline, which a read error may explain. J is TRBJ2-5 and V is TRBV2, with D unclear. This CDR3 contains 14 residues. In germline, CDR1 is SNHLY, CDR2 FYNNEI. CDR3 amino acids: CASSEACSQEPQHF. DNA of the CDR3: TGTGCCAGCAGTGAAGCCTGCAGCCAAGAGCCCCAGCACTTC. The full variable domain, rest sourced from reference TRBV2 and TRBJ2-5, is EPEVTQTPSHQVTQMGQEVILRCVPISNHLYFYWYRQILGQKVEFLVSFYNNEISEKSEIFDDQFSVERPDGSNFTLKIRSTKLEDSAMYFCASSEACSQEPQHFGPGTRLLVL.

The V gene is TRBV2, the J gene TRBJ1-2; unclear D gene. Trimming pared 8 bases from V and 10 bases from J, leaving 26 bases between. Per germline, CDR1 SNHLY and CDR2 FYNNEI. The CDR3 runs 15 residues. Written as DNA, the CDR3 is TGTGCCAGCCGGTCGGGTGTAGCGTCAAAGCAGTACTACACCTTC. This sequence encodes CASRSGVASKQYYTF.

To note about this clonotype: Its ends do not fully match the called genes, so a read error is possible. The chain couples TRBV5-1 to TRBJ2-3; no clear D. There are 15 residues in the CDR3. Germline V gene data show CDR1 as SGHRS and CDR2 as YFSETQ. CDR3 sequence: CASSVDIPSTDTQYF. In DNA form, the CDR3 reads TGTGCCAGCAGCGTAGACATACCTAGCACAGATACGCAGTATTTT.

The chain employs TRBV7-2 and TRBJ1-1; 9 bases agree with TRBD1. The CDR3 runs to 15 residues. Germline loops: CDR1 SGHTA, CDR2 FQGNSA. V lost 1 base, J lost 13 bases, and 13 bases stayed unmatched. As DNA, the CDR3 is TGTGCCAGCAGCTTAGATCGGACAGGGGATACGCAGTATTTCTTT. Amino acids: CASSLDRTGDTQYFF.

The genes are TRBV7-9 and TRBJ2-1, with D possibly TRBD1 on 6 matching bases. CDR1 and CDR2 from the germline V gene are SEHNR and FQNEAQ (reference sequence). V lost 4 bases to trimming and J lost 7 bases, with 23 bases between them. The CDR3 extends over 17 amino acids. CDR3 sequence (DNA): TGTGCCAGCAGCTCCCGCGGGTCAGGGGCGCTGTGGAATGAGCAGTTCTTC. Its translation: CASSSRGSGALWNEQFF.

Remarks on this clonotype: The missing conserved phenylalanine or tryptophan at the end of this CDR3 makes a read error likely. It is unclear where the CDR3 begins or ends on the DNA, so no DNA is shown, and the CDR3 is as TCRdb lists it. The chain uses TRBV7-9 and TRBJ2-3; TRBD1 is the table's D call and was not checked against the DNA. Germline V lookup: CDR1 SEHNR, CDR2 FQNEAQ (reference sequence). The CDR3 is 13 residues long, counting both termini. The CDR3 loop is CASSFQRRGGKYE.

V and J are TRBV11-2 and TRBJ2-1; D is perhaps TRBD1 (5 bases). The CDR3 contains 13 residues. Trimming removed 6 bases at V and 9 bases at J, with 15 bases between. Per germline, CDR1 SGHAT and CDR2 FQNNGV. CDR3 DNA sequence: TGTGCCAGCAGTGTTGGGGCGATCCGTGAGCAGTTCTTC. It encodes CASSVGAIREQFF.